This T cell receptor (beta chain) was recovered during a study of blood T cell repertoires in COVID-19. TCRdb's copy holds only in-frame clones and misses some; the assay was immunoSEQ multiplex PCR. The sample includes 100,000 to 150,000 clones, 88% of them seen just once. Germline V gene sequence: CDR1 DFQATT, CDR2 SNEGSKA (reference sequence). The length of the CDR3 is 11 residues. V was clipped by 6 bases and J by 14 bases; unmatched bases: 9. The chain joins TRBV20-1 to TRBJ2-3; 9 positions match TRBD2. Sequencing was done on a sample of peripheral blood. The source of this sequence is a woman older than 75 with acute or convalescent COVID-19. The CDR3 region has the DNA TGCAGTGCCCGAGGCGCGGGAGGGAGGTATTTT. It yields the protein CSARGAGGRYF.